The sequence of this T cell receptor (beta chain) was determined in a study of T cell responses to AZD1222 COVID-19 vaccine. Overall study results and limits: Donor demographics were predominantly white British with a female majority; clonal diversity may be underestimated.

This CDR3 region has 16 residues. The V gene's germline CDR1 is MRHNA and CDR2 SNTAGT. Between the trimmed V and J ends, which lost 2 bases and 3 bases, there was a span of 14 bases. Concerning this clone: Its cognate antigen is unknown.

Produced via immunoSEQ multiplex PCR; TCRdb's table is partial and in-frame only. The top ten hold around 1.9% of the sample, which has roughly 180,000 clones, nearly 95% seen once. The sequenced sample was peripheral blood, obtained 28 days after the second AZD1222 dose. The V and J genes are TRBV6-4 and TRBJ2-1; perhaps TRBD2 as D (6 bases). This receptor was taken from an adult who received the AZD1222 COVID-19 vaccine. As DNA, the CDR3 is TGTGCCAGCAGTGACGGAGGGCAGGGAAACTACAATGAGCAGTTCTTC. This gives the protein CASSDGGQGNYNEQFF.